This TCR beta chain was documented in a study of OX40 agonist ivuxolimab in advanced cancers. Study summary: Previous treatment with anti-PD-1, anti-PD-L1 or anti-CTLA-4 therapy was allowed; 40% had received some. Study observations and caveats: The antigens recognized by the expanded peripheral T cells, that is their antigen specificity, were not determined. At 0.1 to 3.0 mg/kg, CD4+ and CD8+ blood T cells expanded clonally by week 6. Clonal expansion was among the lowest in partial responders at 0.1-3.0 mg/kg, especially CD8+.

Losses at the gene ends were 6 bases for V and 3 bases for J; bases not matched to a gene: 10. This CDR3 has 16 residues. Germline-derived CDR1 and CDR2 are SGDLS and YYNGEE. For this clone: Antigen unknown.

This table comes from immunoSEQ multiplex PCR, and its TCRdb copy is limited to in-frame clones, with some not included. The sample has tens of thousands of clones, around 84% seen once. The clonotype originates from an adult with an advanced solid tumor such as melanoma, head and neck, liver or kidney cancer. This chain connects TRBV9 to TRBJ2-2; 8 bases fit TRBD1. Source: CD4+ or CD8+ T cells sorted from blood, taken in a trial of the OX40 agonist ivuxolimab. Here the CDR3 reads CASTTGQGRDTGELFF. In DNA form, the CDR3 reads TGTGCCAGCACCACCGGACAGGGACGGGACACCGGGGAGCTGTTTTTT.